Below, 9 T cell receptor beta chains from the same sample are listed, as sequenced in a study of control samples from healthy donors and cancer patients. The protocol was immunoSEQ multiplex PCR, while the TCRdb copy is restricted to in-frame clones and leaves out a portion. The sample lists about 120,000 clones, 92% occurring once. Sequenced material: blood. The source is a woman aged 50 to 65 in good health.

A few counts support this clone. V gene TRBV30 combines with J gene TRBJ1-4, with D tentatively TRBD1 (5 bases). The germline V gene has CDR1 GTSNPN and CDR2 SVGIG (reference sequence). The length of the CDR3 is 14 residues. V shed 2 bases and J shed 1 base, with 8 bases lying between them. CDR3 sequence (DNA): TGTGCCTGGAGTCTGAGGGGAACTAATGAAAAACTGTTTTTT. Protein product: CAWSLRGTNEKLFF.

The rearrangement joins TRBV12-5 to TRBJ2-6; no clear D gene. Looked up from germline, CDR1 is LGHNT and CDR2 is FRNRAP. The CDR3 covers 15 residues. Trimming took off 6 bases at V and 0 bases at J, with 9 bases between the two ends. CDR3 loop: CASGTRSSGANVLTF. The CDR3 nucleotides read TGTGCTAGTGGCACCCGCAGCTCTGGGGCCAACGTCCTGACTTTC.

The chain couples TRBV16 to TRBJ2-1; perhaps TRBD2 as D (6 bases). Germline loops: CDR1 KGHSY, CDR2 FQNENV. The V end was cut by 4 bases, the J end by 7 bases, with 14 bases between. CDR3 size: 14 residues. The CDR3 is CASSPLDGGNEQFF. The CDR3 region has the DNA TGTGCCAGCAGCCCATTAGACGGGGGAAATGAGCAGTTCTTC.

CDR3 protein: CASSLGPPRRSGNTIYF. Written as DNA, the CDR3 is TGTGCCAGCAGCTTAGGGCCACCACGGCGCTCTGGAAACACCATATATTTT. The chain links TRBV7-2 to TRBJ1-3; D is unresolved. Germline CDR1 reads SGHTA; CDR2 reads FQGNSA. Deletions cut 1 base from V and 0 bases from J, with 13 bases between. This CDR3 has 17 residues. Using reference TRBV7-2 and TRBJ1-3 for the parts outside the CDR3, the full variable domain is GAGVSQSPSNKVTEKGKDVELRCDPISGHTALYWYRQSLGQGLEFLIYFQGNSAPDKSGLPSDRFSAERTGGSVSTLTIQRTQQEDSAVYLCASSLGPPRRSGNTIYFGEGSWLTVV.

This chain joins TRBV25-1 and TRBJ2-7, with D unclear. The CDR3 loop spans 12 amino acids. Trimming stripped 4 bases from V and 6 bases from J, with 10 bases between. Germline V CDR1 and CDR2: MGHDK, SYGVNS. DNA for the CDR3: TGTGCCAGCAGTGTATCCGCGTCCGAGCAGTACTTC. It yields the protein CASSVSASEQYF.

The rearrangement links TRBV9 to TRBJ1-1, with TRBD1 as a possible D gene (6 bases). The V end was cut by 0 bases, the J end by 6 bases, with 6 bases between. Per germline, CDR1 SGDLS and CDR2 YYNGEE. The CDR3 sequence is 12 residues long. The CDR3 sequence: CASSVEGAEAFF. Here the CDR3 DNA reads TGTGCCAGCAGCGTAGAGGGGGCTGAAGCTTTCTTT.

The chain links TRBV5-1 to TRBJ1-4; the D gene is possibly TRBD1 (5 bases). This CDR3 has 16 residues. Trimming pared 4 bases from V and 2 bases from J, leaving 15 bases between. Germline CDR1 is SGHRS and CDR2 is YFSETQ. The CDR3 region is CASSLYGTSTNEKLFF. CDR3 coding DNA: TGCGCCAGCAGCCTATACGGGACGTCGACTAATGAAAAACTGTTTTTT.

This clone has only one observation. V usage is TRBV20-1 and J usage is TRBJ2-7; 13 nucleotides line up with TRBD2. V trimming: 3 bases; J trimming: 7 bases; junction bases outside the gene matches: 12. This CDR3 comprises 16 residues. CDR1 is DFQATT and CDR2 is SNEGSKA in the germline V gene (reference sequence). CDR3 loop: CSASVPRGLAGDEQYF. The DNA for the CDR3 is TGCAGTGCTAGTGTTCCCCGTGGACTAGCGGGGGATGAGCAGTACTTC.

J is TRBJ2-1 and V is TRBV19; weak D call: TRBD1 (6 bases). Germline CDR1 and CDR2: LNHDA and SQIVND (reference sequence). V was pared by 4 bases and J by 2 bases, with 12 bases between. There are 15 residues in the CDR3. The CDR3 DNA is TGTGCCAGTAGTACAGGACAGCGGACCTACAATGAGCAGTTCTTC. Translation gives CASSTGQRTYNEQFF.